One sample yielded the 11 T cell receptor beta chains listed below, sequenced in a study of blood T cell repertoires in COVID-19. Clones were sequenced by immunoSEQ multiplex PCR, and TCRdb holds only the in-frame ones, with some missing. Of roughly 160,000 clones listed, roughly 83% are singletons. Source material: PBMCs or T cells enriched from blood (not recorded which). These receptors were taken from a woman aged 55-69 years who had recovered from COVID-19.

The chain has TRBV28 and TRBJ2-7, with unresolved D. Germline CDR1 reads MDHEN; CDR2 reads SYDVKM. This CDR3 has 14 residues. Trimming removed 1 base at V and 1 base at J, with 8 bases between. CDR3 sequence: CASSLFQASYEQYF. CDR3 coding DNA: TGTGCCAGCAGTTTATTCCAGGCATCCTACGAGCAGTACTTC.

The V call is TRBV7-3, the J call TRBJ2-2, with 9 bases that match TRBD1. J lost 4 bases, V lost 4 bases, and 7 bases had no gene match. CDR1 SGHTA and CDR2 FQGTGA come from the germline V gene. This CDR3 has 16 amino acids. The CDR3 reads CASSSGTGFSTGELFF. CDR3 sequence (DNA): TGTGCCAGCAGCTCCGGGACAGGGTTCAGCACCGGGGAGCTGTTTTTT.

The sample holds a few counts of this clone. This sequence joins TRBV5-1 and TRBJ2-2; 8 nucleotides agree with TRBD1. Germline CDR1 and CDR2: SGHRS and YFSETQ. This CDR3 comprises 17 residues. The V gene end was trimmed by 4 bases and the J gene end by 5 bases; junction bases not matched to a gene: 13. The CDR3: CASSLNPDRAGTGELFF. The DNA for the CDR3 is TGCGCCAGCAGCCTTAATCCGGACAGGGCGGGAACCGGGGAGCTGTTTTTT.

The V call is TRBV30, the J call TRBJ1-1; a possible D gene is TRBD1 (6 bases). The CDR3 is made up of 14 amino acids. Trimming shortened V by 1 base and J by 4 bases, and 13 bases separated the two germline ends. Germline V gives CDR1 GTSNPN, CDR2 SVGIG (reference sequence). The CDR3 loop is CAWSADRITTEAFF. CDR3 DNA sequence: TGTGCCTGGAGTGCAGACAGGATAACCACTGAAGCTTTCTTT.

Here the CDR3 DNA reads TGTGCCAGCAGCCCCCGGACAGGGGTTACCACTGAAGCTTTCTTT. Translation gives CASSPRTGVTTEAFF. The chain recombines TRBV7-9 with TRBJ1-1, with 9 bases that match TRBD1. V was clipped by 5 bases and J by 4 bases; unmatched bases: 8. The germline V gene has CDR1 SEHNR and CDR2 FQNEAQ (reference sequence). CDR3 size: 15 residues.

The chain recombines TRBV9 with TRBJ2-1; the match to TRBD2 covers 14 bases. The CDR3 is 16 residues long. Per the germline V gene, CDR1 is SGDLS and CDR2 is YYNGEE. Trimming took 3 bases from V and 9 from J; bases not matched to a gene: 8. CDR3 nucleotides: TGTGCCAGCAGCGCCCCGGGACTAGCGGGAGATGGTGAGCAGTTCTTC. Translated: CASSAPGLAGDGEQFF.

The chain uses TRBV20-1 and TRBJ1-2; tentative D call: TRBD1 (5 bases). The CDR3 length is 10 residues. The V end was cut by 2 bases, the J end by 12 bases, with 10 bases between. Per the germline V gene, CDR1 is DFQATT and CDR2 is SNEGSKA (reference sequence). Here the CDR3 DNA reads TGCAGTGCTAGATCGCAGGGCGACACCTTC. Translating it yields CSARSQGDTF.

This chain joins TRBV18 and TRBJ2-7, with D unresolved. Germline V gene lookup returns CDR1 KGHSH and CDR2 LQKENI. The CDR3 has 13 amino acids. The V and J ends lost 3 bases and 1 base respectively, with 7 bases between them. CDR3 in DNA: TGTGCCAGCTCACCGGGCCGGTCCTACGAGCAGTACTTC. Translated, it gives CASSPGRSYEQYF. Filled out from reference TRBV18 and TRBJ2-7, the complete variable domain reads NAGVMQNPRHLVRRRGQEARLRCSPMKGHSHVYWYRQLPEEGLKFMVYLQKENIIDESGMPKERFSAEFPKEGPSILRIQQVVRGDSAAYFCASSPGRSYEQYFGPGTRLTVT.

The rearrangement links TRBV5-1 to TRBJ2-1, with TRBD2 identical over 9 bases. This CDR3 region has 15 residues. V lost 0 bases, J lost 6 bases, and 4 bases stayed unmatched. The V gene's germline CDR1 is SGHRS and CDR2 YFSETQ. In DNA form, the CDR3 reads TGCGCCAGCAGCTTGGATCCTAGCGGGGCCAATGAGCAGTTCTTC. It encodes CASSLDPSGANEQFF.

The chain uses TRBV2 and TRBJ2-2, with a possible D match to TRBD2 (5 bases). Germline lookup yields CDR1 SNHLY and CDR2 FYNNEI. V lost 7 bases, J lost 0 bases, and 9 bases lay in between. The CDR3 runs to 14 residues. CDR3 sequence: CASNLAPNTGELFF. The DNA for the CDR3 is TGTGCCAGCAATTTAGCGCCGAACACCGGGGAGCTGTTTTTT.

V usage is TRBV3-1 (or the pseudogene TRBV3-2) and J usage is TRBJ2-7; 7 bases line up with TRBD1. Germline V lookup: CDR1 LGHDT, CDR2 YNNKEL (reference sequence). The CDR3 runs 14 residues. V gave up 1 base and J gave up 4 bases; unmatched junction bases: 4. CDR3 nucleotide sequence: TGTGCCAGCAGCCAAGGAGTACAGGGGTACGAGCAGTACTTC. As protein: CASSQGVQGYEQYF.